These 22 T cell receptor beta chains were all obtained from the same sample, sequenced in a study of Ad26.COV2.S vaccination and SARS-CoV-2 variants. This table comes from immunoSEQ multiplex PCR, and its TCRdb copy is limited to in-frame clones, with some not included. The sample includes about 350,000 clones, 85% of them seen just once. The sample's treatment: some 19 received Ad26.COV2.S at low or high dose, single or two shots; roughly five received placebo; per-sample allocation not given. The investigators took samples on day 63 after the first vaccine or placebo injection. Sequencing used peripheral blood, obtained in a trial of Ad26.COV2.S vaccine versus placebo. The source is a person between 18 and 65 years old who received the Ad26.COV2.S COVID-19 vaccine or a placebo.

V is TRBV28 and J is TRBJ2-7; D gene ambiguous. The ends were cut back, 3 bases at V and 2 bases at J, with 14 bases in the middle. This CDR3 comprises 15 residues. Looked up from germline, CDR1 is MDHEN and CDR2 is SYDVKM. CDR3 sequence: CASSFMTRTTYEQYF. The CDR3, as DNA: TGTGCCAGCAGTTTTATGACCAGGACCACCTACGAGCAGTACTTC.

The chain combines TRBV27 with TRBJ2-3; 10 bases map to TRBD2. The CDR3 loop spans 15 amino acids. Germline V gene data show CDR1 as MNHEY and CDR2 as SMNVEV (reference sequence). J lost 0 bases, V lost 5 bases, and 2 bases had no gene match. This chain's CDR3 is CASSKTSGSTDTQYF. The CDR3 bases are TGTGCCAGCAGTAAGACTAGCGGGAGCACAGATACGCAGTATTTT.

The rearrangement links TRBV5-1 to TRBJ2-5; a possible D gene is TRBD2 (5 bases). Trimming stripped 4 bases from V and 2 bases from J, with 21 bases between. CDR1 SGHRS and CDR2 YFSETQ come from the germline V gene. This CDR3 is 17 amino acids long. CDR3 loop: CASSTAPAGPEQETQYF. CDR3 bases: TGCGCCAGCAGCACAGCCCCCGCGGGTCCGGAGCAAGAGACCCAGTACTTC.

This clone was seen only once. The rearrangement links TRBV7-9 to TRBJ2-7, with D perhaps matching TRBD1 (6 bases). Trimming pared 5 bases from V and 0 bases from J, leaving 17 bases between. Germline CDR1 reads SEHNR; CDR2 reads FQNEAQ (reference sequence). CDR3 length: 16 amino acids. The CDR3 DNA reads as TGTGCCAGCAGCCAACCGACAGGTTTAAGCTCCTACGAGCAGTACTTC. This gives the protein CASSQPTGLSSYEQYF.

The J gene is TRBJ2-2, the V gene TRBV9; possibly TRBD1 for D (6 bases). Germline V lookup: CDR1 SGDLS, CDR2 YYNGEE. V was trimmed by 5 bases and J by 3 bases, leaving 11 bases between them. CDR3 size: 14 residues. In DNA form, the CDR3 reads TGTGCCAGCAGGGGGGCCTCAGACACCGGGGAGCTGTTTTTT. Amino acid sequence: CASRGASDTGELFF. Supplemented by reference TRBV9 and TRBJ2-2, the full variable domain reads DSGVTQTPKHLITATGQRVTLRCSPRSGDLSVYWYQQSLDQGLQFLIQYYNGEERAKGNILERFSAQQFPDLHSELNLSSLELGDSALYFCASRGASDTGELFFGEGSRLTVL.

The genes are TRBV28 and TRBJ1-1, with a weak D call TRBD1 (5 bases). The CDR3 runs 16 residues. Germline V CDR1 and CDR2: MDHEN, SYDVKM. V lost 6 bases and J lost 2, with 19 bases in between. The DNA for the CDR3 is TGTGCCAGCAGGCAATTAATGACAGCTACAAACACTGAAGCTTTCTTT. Its translation: CASRQLMTATNTEAFF.

V gene TRBV5-8 combines with J gene TRBJ2-3, with D unresolved. With 4 bases removed from V and 0 bases from J, the gap between germline ends came to 9 bases. From germline, CDR1 is SGHTS and CDR2 YDEGEE. This CDR3 comprises 14 residues. CDR3 sequence: CASSPKQSTDTQYF. The DNA for the CDR3 is TGTGCCAGCAGCCCTAAACAGAGCACAGATACGCAGTATTTT.

In its sample, this clone was seen a few times. This chain uses TRBV6-5 with TRBJ1-1; no clear D. Germline CDR1 is MNHEY and CDR2 is SVGAGI. The CDR3 has 11 amino acids. V dropped 7 bases and J dropped 4 bases, with 7 bases sitting between them. The CDR3 loop reads CASIRGTEAFF. Here the CDR3 DNA reads TGTGCCAGCATCCGGGGCACTGAAGCTTTCTTT.

The chain employs TRBV4-1 and TRBJ2-3; TRBD1 is a possible D gene (6 bases). CDR1 MGHRA and CDR2 YSYEKL come from the germline V gene. The V end was cut by 1 base, the J end by 3 bases, with 17 bases between. The CDR3 covers 17 residues. As DNA, the CDR3 is TGCGCCAGCAGCCAAGCTCCAGACAGGCGATCAACAGATACGCAGTATTTT. Translation gives CASSQAPDRRSTDTQYF.

The V and J genes are TRBV25-1 and TRBJ2-7; D gene ambiguous. The V end was cut by 1 base, the J end by 2 bases, with 6 bases between. Germline V lookup: CDR1 MGHDK, CDR2 SYGVNS. This CDR3 contains 13 residues. CDR3 coding DNA: TGTGCCAGCAGTGAATCCAATACCTACGAGCAGTACTTC. Protein sequence: CASSESNTYEQYF.

By share of the sample, this clone is medium-sized. The rearrangement links TRBV14 to TRBJ2-7, with 7 bases aligning to TRBD2. After removal of 0 bases from V and 5 bases from J, the junction contained 13 bases not matched to a gene. Germline V lookup: CDR1 SGHDN, CDR2 FVKESK. This CDR3 has 17 residues. CDR3: CASSQESPSGKWDEQYF. CDR3 DNA sequence: TGTGCCAGCAGCCAAGAGAGTCCTAGCGGCAAATGGGACGAGCAGTACTTC.

V is TRBV9 and J is TRBJ2-5; 8 bases align to TRBD1. Germline CDR1 and CDR2: SGDLS and YYNGEE. The CDR3 is made up of 13 amino acids. With V trimmed by 4 bases and J by 5 bases, 4 bases remained unmatched. This chain's CDR3 is CASSPRGRETQYF. The CDR3 bases are TGTGCCAGCAGCCCCAGGGGGCGGGAGACCCAGTACTTC.

The genes are TRBV9 and TRBJ2-2; 14 bases map to TRBD2. The J segment lost 6 bases and the V segment lost 2 bases, leaving 6 bases of the junction unmatched. In germline, CDR1 is SGDLS, CDR2 YYNGEE. CDR3 length: 17 amino acids. The CDR3 bases are TGTGCCAGCAGCGTCGGACTAGCGGGAGGTAGGGCCGGGGAGCTGTTTTTT. The encoded protein is CASSVGLAGGRAGELFF.

This rearrangement joins TRBV19 to TRBJ1-2; TRBD1 is a possible D gene (6 bases). Per germline, CDR1 LNHDA and CDR2 SQIVND (reference sequence). The length of the CDR3 is 13 residues. V lost 6 bases, J lost 12 bases, and 20 bases lay in between. The CDR3 region has the DNA TGTGCCAGTAGCCGGGGGGCCACCTTGGTACACACCTTC. Translation gives CASSRGATLVHTF.

This rearrangement joins TRBV2 to TRBJ2-6; tentatively, D is TRBD2 (5 bases). Germline CDR1 reads SNHLY; CDR2 reads FYNNEI. CDR3 length equals 16 residues. Trimming removed 4 bases at V and 1 base at J, with 11 bases between. CDR3 DNA: TGTGCCAGCAGTGCCGGGGTTAAATCTGGGGCCAACGTCCTGACTTTC. It codes for CASSAGVKSGANVLTF.

The V call is TRBV7-9, the J call TRBJ2-2; D gene uncertain. The CDR3 totals 16 residues. V lost 2 bases and J lost 0, with 10 bases in between. CDR1 is SEHNR, CDR2 FQNEAQ, per germline (reference sequence). The CDR3 bases are TGTGCCAGCAGCTTAAGCGCAGGCTCGAACACCGGGGAGCTGTTTTTT. Protein sequence: CASSLSAGSNTGELFF. Together with reference TRBV7-9 and TRBJ2-2, the CDR3 gives the full variable domain: DTGVSQNPRHKITKRGQNVTFRCDPISEHNRLYWYRQTLGQGPEFLTYFQNEAQLEKSRLLSDRFSAERPKGSFSTLEIQRTEQGDSAMYLCASSLSAGSNTGELFFGEGSRLTVL.

The gene calls are TRBV2 and TRBJ1-2; the D gene is possibly TRBD1 (6 bases). V was pared by 7 bases and J by 1 base, with 16 bases between. The CDR3 runs 15 residues. Germline assignment: CDR1 SNHLY and CDR2 FYNNEI. This CDR3 is CASTSSRGVNYGYTF. Written as DNA, the CDR3 is TGTGCCAGCACCTCGAGCAGGGGAGTTAACTATGGCTACACCTTC.

The chain links TRBV3-1 (or the pseudogene TRBV3-2) to TRBJ1-1; D possibly corresponds to TRBD1 (5 bases). Looked up from germline, CDR1 is LGHDT and CDR2 is YNNKEL (reference sequence). Between the trimmed V and J ends, which lost 2 bases and 2 bases, there was a span of 9 bases. CDR3 length: 14 residues. The CDR3 is CASSQSGGNTEAFF. CDR3 bases: TGTGCCAGCAGCCAATCCGGGGGAAACACTGAAGCTTTCTTT.

The rearrangement joins TRBV12-5 to TRBJ2-3; unclear D gene. The CDR3 runs to 13 residues. In germline, CDR1 is LGHNT, CDR2 FRNRAP. Trimming pared 7 bases from V and 5 bases from J, leaving 13 bases between. CDR3 nucleotides: TGTGCTAGTGAGAGTTGGGCCCGAGATACGCAGTATTTT. Translation: CASESWARDTQYF.

The gene calls are TRBV4-3 and TRBJ2-7; a weak D match, TRBD1 (7 bases). The CDR3 length is 16 residues. V was pared by 0 bases and J by 4 bases, with 16 bases between. Germline CDR1 and CDR2: LGHNA and YSLEER. The CDR3 nucleotides read TGCGCCAGCAGCCAAGATAGCGGACAGGACTTATACGAGCAGTACTTC. Amino acid sequence: CASSQDSGQDLYEQYF.

This chain links TRBV2 with TRBJ2-4; TRBD1 matches 12 bases. The CDR3 spans 14 residues. Per the germline V gene, CDR1 is SNHLY and CDR2 is FYNNEI. V shed 6 bases and J 8 bases; nucleotides not matched to a gene: 5. CDR3: CASRRDRGPDIQYF. The CDR3 DNA is TGTGCCAGCAGGAGGGACAGGGGGCCTGACATTCAGTACTTC.

The CDR3 bases are TGTGCCAGTAGTATAGCGGGAAACGAGCAGTACTTC. Translating it yields CASSIAGNEQYF. The rearrangement links TRBV19 to TRBJ2-7, with TRBD2 as a possible D gene (5 bases). The length of the CDR3 is 12 residues. Trimming cost V 1 base and J 5 bases, with 6 bases left between them. In germline, CDR1 is LNHDA, CDR2 SQIVND (reference sequence).